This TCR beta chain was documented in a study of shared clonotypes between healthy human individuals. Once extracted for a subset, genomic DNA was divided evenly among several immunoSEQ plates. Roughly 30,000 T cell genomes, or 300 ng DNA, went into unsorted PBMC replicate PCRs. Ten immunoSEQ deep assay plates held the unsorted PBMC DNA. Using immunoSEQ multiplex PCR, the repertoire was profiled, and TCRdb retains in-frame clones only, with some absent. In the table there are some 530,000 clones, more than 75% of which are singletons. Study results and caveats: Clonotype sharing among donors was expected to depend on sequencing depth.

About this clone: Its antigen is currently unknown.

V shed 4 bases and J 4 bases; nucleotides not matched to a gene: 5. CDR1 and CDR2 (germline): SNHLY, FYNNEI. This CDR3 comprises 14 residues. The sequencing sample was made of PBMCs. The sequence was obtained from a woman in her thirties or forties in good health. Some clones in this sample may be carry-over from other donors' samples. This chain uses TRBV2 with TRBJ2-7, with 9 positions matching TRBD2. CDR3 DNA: TGTGCCAGCAGTGCGCGGGAGGGCCTATACGAGCAGTACTTC. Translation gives CASSAREGLYEQYF.